The 6 T cell receptor beta chains below were found in one sample sequenced in a study of T cells in Graves' hyperthyroidism and ophthalmopathy. It was RNA transcripts that yielded the amplified TCR beta CDR3 regions. With the HTBI primer set, the TCR CDR3 went through a first round of RT-PCR. TCRdb ran MiXCR on the multiplex PCR reads and lists one entry per CDR3 protein. The sample carries fewer than 650,000 distinct CDR3 sequences, approximately 48% recorded once. Sequenced material: peripheral blood or thyroid tissue (not recorded which). The receptors derive from an adult woman with Graves' disease, either hyperthyroidism or ophthalmopathy (not recorded which).

V is TRBV2 and J is TRBJ1-6; D is unclear. CDR1 is SNHLY and CDR2 is FYNNEI in the germline V gene. V gave up 2 bases and J gave up 5 bases, with 7 bases separating them. The CDR3 sequence is 14 residues long. The CDR3 bases are TGTGCCAGCAGTGAACAGGAAAATAATTCACCCCTCCACTTT. It is translated as CASSEQENNSPLHF.

The rearrangement links TRBV5-1 to TRBJ2-7, with D unresolved. The germline V gene encodes CDR1 SGHRS and CDR2 YFSETQ. Trimming stripped 0 bases from V and 5 bases from J, with 15 bases between. This CDR3 is 15 amino acids long. The CDR3 DNA reads as TGCGCCAGCAGCTTGGGGCTCCGGGCAGAGGACGAGCAGTACTTC. Its protein product is CASSLGLRAEDEQYF.

This clonotype was found a few times. The J gene is TRBJ2-5, the V gene TRBV15, with D tentatively TRBD1 (5 bases). Trimming pared 0 bases from V and 7 bases from J, leaving 12 bases between. This CDR3 has 14 amino acids. Germline values: CDR1 LNHNV, CDR2 YYDKDF (reference sequence). The CDR3 spells CATSRDWGQGTQYF. CDR3 bases: TGTGCCACCAGCAGAGATTGGGGTCAGGGGACCCAGTACTTC.

This clonotype was seen many times. The V gene is TRBV9, the J gene TRBJ2-2; D not certain. This CDR3 comprises 17 residues. Germline CDR1 is SGDLS and CDR2 is YYNGEE. Trimming left V 0 bases short and J 0 bases short, with 12 bases between. Here the CDR3 DNA reads TGTGCCAGCAGCGTAGCCGTGGGCCTCGCGAACACCGGGGAGCTGTTTTTT. This encodes CASSVAVGLANTGELFF.

Details on this clonotype: This may be a read error, as it is one base from a much larger clone. The chain links TRBV4-3 to TRBJ1-2; D is uncertain. Germline CDR1 LGHNA, CDR2 YSLEER. The CDR3 spans 14 residues. V was shortened by 0 bases and J by 7 bases, with 12 bases between the two germline ends. The CDR3 DNA follows: TGCGCCAGCAGCCAAGACCAAGGTCGGGGTGGCTACACCTTC. Protein sequence: CASSQDQGRGGYTF.

The V and J genes are TRBV29-1 and TRBJ2-7; TRBD2 aligns across 8 bases. The CDR3 spans 16 residues. Germline CDR1 is SQVTM and CDR2 is ANQGSEA. V dropped 3 bases and J dropped 0; count of bases not matched to a gene: 10. CDR3 protein: CSVDRGGLGSSYEQYF. CDR3 coding DNA: TGCAGCGTTGATCGGGGGGGTCTGGGAAGCTCCTACGAGCAGTACTTC.